Listed below are T cell receptor beta chains from one sample, sequenced in a study of T cell repertoires in cytomegalovirus infection. MiXCR was run by TCRdb on the reads, yielding one entry per CDR3 protein. The sample carries fewer than 350,000 distinct CDR3 sequences, 15% to 20% recorded once. Material for sequencing was PBMCs. The receptors were gathered from a human donor in good health (CMV status not recorded). Some clones in this sample may be carry-over from other donors' samples. CDR3s leave out the opening cysteine and the closing phenylalanine or tryptophan.

13 | TRBV5-6 | ASSPIGTGDETQY
13 | TRBV20-1 | SARDRRFRRETQY
13 | TRBV12-3/TRBV12-4 | ASSLEGTGYHEQY
14 | TRBV4-1 | ASSQVLPHMNTEAF
8 | TRBV7-2 | ASSLSEQF
11 | TRBV6-2/TRBV6-3 | ASSYDGNYEQY
12 | TRBV20-1 | SARWGSGANVLT
14 | TRBV7-9 | ASSGGRQGEIYEQY
15 | TRBV19 | ASSTQGPKMNTGELF
12 | TRBV10-2 | ASSESLTAYGYT
12 | TRBV6-1 | ASTPVLADNEQF
13 | TRBV5-1 | ASSFRTGFFNEQF
14 | TRBV10-3 | AISAFGGTRTDTQY